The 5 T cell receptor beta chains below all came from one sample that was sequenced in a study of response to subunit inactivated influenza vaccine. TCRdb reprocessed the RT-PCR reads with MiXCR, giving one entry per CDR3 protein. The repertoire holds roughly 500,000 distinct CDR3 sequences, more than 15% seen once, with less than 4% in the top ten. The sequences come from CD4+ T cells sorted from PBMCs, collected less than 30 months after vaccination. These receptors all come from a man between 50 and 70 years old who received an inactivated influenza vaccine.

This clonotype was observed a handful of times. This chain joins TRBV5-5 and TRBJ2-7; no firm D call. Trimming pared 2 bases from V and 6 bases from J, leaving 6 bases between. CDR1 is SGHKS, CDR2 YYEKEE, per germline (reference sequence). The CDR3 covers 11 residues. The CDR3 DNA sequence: TGTGCCAGCAGCTTTCAGAGCGAGCAGTACTTC. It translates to CASSFQSEQYF.

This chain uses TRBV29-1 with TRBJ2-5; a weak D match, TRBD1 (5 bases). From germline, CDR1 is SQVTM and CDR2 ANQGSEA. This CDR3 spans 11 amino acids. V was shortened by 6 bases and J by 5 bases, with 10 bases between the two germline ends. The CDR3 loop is CSVGVWETQYF. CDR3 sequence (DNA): TGCAGCGTAGGGGTTTGGGAGACCCAGTACTTC.

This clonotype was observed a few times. CDR3 nucleotides: TGTGCCAGCAGTAGACTAGCGGACTGTTATTTT. Protein sequence: CASSRLADCYF. This chain joins TRBV28 and TRBJ2-3; 9 nucleotides line up with TRBD2. The junction had 6 bases not matched to a gene; V was cut back by 5 bases and J by 15 bases. CDR1 is MDHEN and CDR2 is SYDVKM in the germline V gene. The CDR3 spans 11 residues.

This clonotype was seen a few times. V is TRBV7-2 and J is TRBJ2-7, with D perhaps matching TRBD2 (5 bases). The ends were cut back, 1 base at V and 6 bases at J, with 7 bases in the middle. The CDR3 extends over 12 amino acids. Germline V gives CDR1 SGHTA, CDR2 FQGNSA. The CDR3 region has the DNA TGTGCCAGCAGCTTAGTCGGGGTCGAGCAGTACTTC. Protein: CASSLVGVEQYF.

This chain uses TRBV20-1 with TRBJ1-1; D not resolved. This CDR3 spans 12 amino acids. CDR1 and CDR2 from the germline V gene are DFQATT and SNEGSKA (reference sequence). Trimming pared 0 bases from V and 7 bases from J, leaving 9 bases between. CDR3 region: CSARDLPGEAFF. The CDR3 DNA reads TGCAGTGCTAGAGATCTCCCGGGTGAAGCTTTCTTT.